These 29 T cell receptor beta chains were sequenced from one sample in a study of molecular identifiers for immune sequencing clone quantification. TCRdb processed the PCR reads anew with MiXCR; each CDR3 protein has one entry. Of about 320,000 distinct CDR3 sequences in the sample, 24% were seen once. Sequences were obtained from naive CD8+ T cells from blood, with Jurkat cell RNA spiked in. Described subset: FACS-sorted CD8+CD4-CCR7+CD45RA+ naive T cells. These receptor sequences come from a human donor in good health. Some libraries in this study had Jurkat cell RNA spiked in.

This clonotype was seen more than once but under ten times. The chain has TRBV6-2 or TRBV6-3 and TRBJ2-5, with 7 bases aligning to TRBD1. CDR3 size: 16 residues. Per germline, CDR1 MNHEY and CDR2 SVGEGT. The V gene end was trimmed by 5 bases and the J gene end by 0 bases; junction bases not matched to a gene: 9. The CDR3 here is CASSPGTARYQETQYF. The CDR3 DNA reads TGTGCCAGCAGTCCCGGGACAGCAAGGTACCAAGAGACCCAGTACTTC.

At least ten counts were recorded for this clonotype. The rearrangement uses TRBV6-5 and TRBJ2-3; D might be TRBD1 (6 bases). Deletions cut 7 bases from V and 2 bases from J, with 10 bases between. Germline V lookup: CDR1 MNHEY, CDR2 SVGAGI. CDR3 length: 13 residues. In nucleotides, the CDR3 is TGTGCCAGCACCGCAGGGGACACAGATACGCAGTATTTT. Residues: CASTAGDTDTQYF.

The CDR3 sequence is CASSLERREQYF. Here the CDR3 DNA reads TGTGCCAGCAGCTTGGAGAGGCGCGAGCAGTACTTC. The V and J genes are TRBV5-4 and TRBJ2-7; no reliable D call. Germline V gives CDR1 SGHNT, CDR2 YYREEE (reference sequence). The V end was cut by 0 bases, the J end by 6 bases, with 7 bases between. This CDR3 has 12 residues.

The chain couples TRBV19 to TRBJ2-1; D may be TRBD2 (6 bases). The CDR3 length is 13 residues. V was trimmed by 4 bases and J by 7 bases, leaving 11 bases between them. Per germline, CDR1 LNHDA and CDR2 SQIVND (reference sequence). The CDR3 loop reads CASSTLALNEQFF. DNA for the CDR3: TGTGCCAGTAGTACTCTAGCGCTGAATGAGCAGTTCTTC.

This clonotype was counted many times. The rearrangement uses TRBV29-1 and TRBJ2-5; unclear D gene. The germline V and J ends were trimmed by 4 bases and 7 bases, with 13 bases remaining between them. This CDR3 region has 12 residues. Germline CDR1 and CDR2: SQVTM and ANQGSEA. CDR3 sequence reads: CSVADGLGTQYF. In nucleotides, the CDR3 is TGCAGCGTTGCAGACGGCCTGGGGACCCAGTACTTC.

This clonotype was seen a handful of times. V gene TRBV5-8 combines with J gene TRBJ2-3; TRBD2 agrees at 15 bases. J was trimmed by 0 bases and V by 0 bases; bases with no gene match: 8. The germline V gene encodes CDR1 SGHTS and CDR2 YDEGEE. CDR3 length: 20 amino acids. The CDR3 sequence is CASSLAGLAGGPSSTDTQYF. CDR3 DNA: TGTGCCAGCAGCTTGGCAGGACTAGCGGGAGGGCCCTCGAGCACAGATACGCAGTATTTT.

As DNA, the CDR3 is TGTGCCAGCAGTTTCGGACAGGGGGAGCTGTTTTTT. This translates into CASSFGQGELFF. The chain links TRBV12-3 or TRBV12-4 to TRBJ2-2, with a possible D match to TRBD1 (6 bases). The CDR3 runs 12 residues. With 3 bases removed from V and 8 bases from J, the gap between germline ends came to 7 bases.

This clonotype was observed a handful of times. CDR3 region: CSARANLGSLYEQYF. Here the CDR3 DNA reads TGCAGTGCTAGAGCCAATCTTGGAAGCCTCTACGAGCAGTACTTC. The gene calls are TRBV20-1 and TRBJ2-7; unclear D gene. The germline V gene encodes CDR1 DFQATT and CDR2 SNEGSKA (reference sequence). V gave up 1 base and J gave up 3 bases, with 16 bases separating them. The CDR3 contains 15 residues.

This clonotype was recorded at least ten times. The chain couples TRBV7-9 to TRBJ2-1; a possible D gene is TRBD1 (5 bases). The germline V and J ends were trimmed by 5 bases and 10 bases, with 12 bases remaining between them. Germline CDR1 is SEHNR and CDR2 is FQNEAQ (reference sequence). The CDR3 runs to 12 residues. Here the CDR3 DNA reads TGTGCCAGCAGCATAAAAGGGGTAGAGCAGTTCTTC. Residues: CASSIKGVEQFF.

V gene TRBV6-2 or TRBV6-3 combines with J gene TRBJ2-7, with D possibly being TRBD1 (5 bases). V was trimmed by 10 bases and J by 2 bases, leaving 15 bases between them. In germline, CDR1 is MNHEY, CDR2 SVGEGT. The CDR3 runs to 13 residues. The CDR3 sequence: CAIQGLSAYEQYF. CDR3 nucleotides: TGTGCCATCCAGGGATTATCAGCCTACGAGCAGTACTTC.

This clonotype was observed a few times. The CDR3, as DNA: TGCAGTGCTAGAGTGAGCTACGAGCAGTACTTC. Translated, it gives CSARVSYEQYF. The V gene is TRBV20-1, the J gene TRBJ2-7; D unresolved. Germline V gene data show CDR1 as DFQATT and CDR2 as SNEGSKA (reference sequence). Trimming took 1 base from V and 3 from J, leaving 4 bases between them. CDR3 length: 11 residues.

The table lists this clonotype with many counts. The J gene is TRBJ2-2, the V gene TRBV7-9; no clear D. Germline V gives CDR1 SEHNR, CDR2 FQNEAQ (reference sequence). Trimming cost V 3 bases and J 4 bases, with 9 bases left between them. This CDR3 is 14 amino acids long. Written as DNA, the CDR3 is TGTGCCAGCAGCTTTAGTCGTGGCACCGGGGAGCTGTTTTTT. Amino acids: CASSFSRGTGELFF.

This clonotype was seen ten or more times. This rearrangement joins TRBV15 to TRBJ2-3; TRBD1 is a possible D gene (5 bases). CDR3 length: 12 amino acids. CDR1 is LNHNV, CDR2 YYDKDF, per germline (reference sequence). The V gene lost 0 bases and the J gene lost 11 bases, with 9 bases spanning the gap. CDR3: CATSRDPQGQYF. CDR3 coding DNA: TGTGCCACCAGCAGAGATCCCCAGGGGCAGTATTTT.

This clonotype has a count of ten or more. The rearrangement uses TRBV12-3 or TRBV12-4 and TRBJ2-5, with 9 bases fitting TRBD1. The CDR3 loop spans 14 amino acids. Trimming at V came to 6 bases and at J to 1 base, leaving 3 bases not matched to a gene. The CDR3 bases are TGTGCCAGCAGCCCGGGACAGGGCCAAGAGACCCAGTACTTC. Protein: CASSPGQGQETQYF.

Worth noting for this clonotype: Being one base from a much bigger clone, this may be a read error. The chain employs TRBV12-3 or TRBV12-4 and TRBJ1-5; D might be TRBD2 (5 bases). The J call could be wrong; TRBJ2-3 is a better fit for the DNA end. CDR3 length: 16 amino acids. The CDR3: CASSLGAGNSNQPQYF. For the CDR3, the DNA is TGTGCCAGCAGTTTAGGGGCCGGGAATAGCAATCAGCCCCAGTATTTT.

This clonotype came up many times. The chain employs TRBV7-2 and TRBJ2-7; D is perhaps TRBD1 or TRBD2 (6 bases each). The CDR3 has 14 amino acids. Per germline, CDR1 SGHTA and CDR2 FQGNSA. Trimming took 0 bases from V and 5 from J, leaving 11 bases between them. CDR3 loop: CASSLARGGHEQYF. CDR3 nucleotide sequence: TGTGCCAGCAGCTTAGCCCGAGGGGGGCACGAGCAGTACTTC.

In the case of this clonotype: A much larger clone is a single base away; this may be a read error. Lacking the conserved final phenylalanine or tryptophan, this CDR3 likely reflects a read error. This chain uses TRBV5-1 with TRBJ1-6; perhaps TRBD1 as D (5 bases). CDR3 length: 14 residues. Germline lookup yields CDR1 SGHRS and CDR2 YFSETQ. With 2 bases removed from V and 5 bases from J, the gap between germline ends came to 8 bases. CDR3 sequence: CASSFGQDNSPLHS. The CDR3 coding sequence is TGCGCCAGCAGCTTCGGACAAGATAATTCACCCCTCCACTCT.

V gene TRBV20-1 combines with J gene TRBJ2-7; 7 bases are shared with TRBD2. Trimming cost V 7 bases and J 0 bases; bases outside gene matches: 9. CDR1 is DFQATT and CDR2 is SNEGSKA in the germline V gene (reference sequence). This CDR3 region has 14 residues. CDR3: CSVPTSPISYEQYF. The CDR3 region has the DNA TGCAGTGTCCCGACTAGCCCTATCTCCTACGAGCAGTACTTC.

Ten or more counts support this clonotype. The chain is built from TRBV25-1 and TRBJ2-7, with D hard to call. This CDR3 comprises 13 residues. Trimming left V 6 bases short and J 5 bases short, with 14 bases between. Germline V lookup: CDR1 MGHDK, CDR2 SYGVNS. Written as DNA, the CDR3 is TGTGCCAGCAGGGATAGCTCGGCCCACGAGCAGTACTTC. Translation gives CASRDSSAHEQYF.

The table lists this clonotype with many counts. V gene TRBV2 combines with J gene TRBJ2-3, with 7 bases fitting TRBD2. This CDR3 has 15 amino acids. Germline V gene data show CDR1 as SNHLY and CDR2 as FYNNEI. V lost 4 bases to trimming and J lost 0 bases; unmatched junction nucleotides: 4. The chain's CDR3 is CASSVGRGSTDTQYF. The CDR3, as DNA: TGTGCCAGCAGTGTGGGGCGGGGGAGCACAGATACGCAGTATTTT.

Written as DNA, the CDR3 is TGCAGCGTTTATAAACAGGGGACTGAAGCTTTCTTT. It translates to CSVYKQGTEAFF. The rearrangement uses TRBV29-1 and TRBJ1-1; 7 bases fit TRBD1. Germline-derived CDR1 and CDR2 are SQVTM and ANQGSEA. The length of the CDR3 is 12 residues. Losses at the gene ends were 5 bases for V and 5 bases for J; bases not matched to a gene: 5.

This clonotype was picked up many times. This chain uses TRBV4-3 with TRBJ1-4, with D possibly TRBD1 on 5 matching bases. The CDR3 runs 15 residues. Germline V gene data show CDR1 as LGHNA and CDR2 as YSLEER. With 1 base removed from V and 7 bases from J, the gap between germline ends came to 13 bases. The CDR3 region has the DNA TGCGCCAGCAGCCAAGGGGGGTCGGCTTCTGAAAAACTGTTTTTT. This translates into CASSQGGSASEKLFF.

The chain carries TRBV5-6 and TRBJ1-1, with unresolved D. CDR3 size: 13 residues. CDR1 is SGHDT and CDR2 is YYEEEE in the germline V gene. Trimming shortened V by 1 base and J by 2 bases, and 6 bases separated the two germline ends. DNA of the CDR3: TGTGCCAGCAGCTTGCCGTATAACACTGAAGCTTTCTTT. Its translation: CASSLPYNTEAFF. The variable domain in full, completed from reference TRBV5-6 and TRBJ1-1, reads DAGVTQSPTHLIKTRGQQVTLRCSPKSGHDTVSWYQQALGQGPQFIFQYYEEEERQRGNFPDRFSGHQFPNYSSELNVNALLLGDSALYLCASSLPYNTEAFFGQGTRLTVV.

This clonotype was recorded many times. This sequence joins TRBV5-1 and TRBJ1-4; no definite D call. Per germline, CDR1 SGHRS and CDR2 YFSETQ. Trimming cost V 0 bases and J 3 bases, with 6 bases left between them. The CDR3 extends over 14 amino acids. The CDR3 nucleotides read TGCGCCAGCAGCTTGGATCTCTCTAATGAAAAACTGTTTTTT. It codes for CASSLDLSNEKLFF.

This clonotype was seen a handful of times. The chain combines TRBV2 with TRBJ1-1; D is uncertain. The CDR3 is 13 amino acids. Trimming removed 4 bases from V and 1 base from J, with 7 bases in between. CDR1 is SNHLY, CDR2 FYNNEI, per germline. The CDR3: CASSVSGNTEAFF. DNA of the CDR3: TGTGCCAGCAGTGTGTCGGGGAACACTGAAGCTTTCTTT. Using reference TRBV2 and TRBJ1-1 for the parts outside the CDR3, the full variable domain is EPEVTQTPSHQVTQMGQEVILRCVPISNHLYFYWYRQILGQKVEFLVSFYNNEISEKSEIFDDQFSVERPDGSNFTLKIRSTKLEDSAMYFCASSVSGNTEAFFGQGTRLTVV.

The table lists this clonotype with a count of one. A much larger clone sits a single nucleotide away, making a read error possible. J is TRBJ1-1 and V is TRBV30; D gene uncertain. The V and J ends lost 2 bases and 5 bases respectively, with 9 bases between them. Germline CDR1 GTSNPN, CDR2 SVGIG (reference sequence). The CDR3 sequence is 12 residues long. CDR3 bases: TGTGCCTGGAGTATACGGTCAACTGAAGCTTTCTTT. Encoded protein: CAWSIRSTEAFF.

The chain carries TRBV7-9 and TRBJ2-7; 7 bases are shared with TRBD1. Per germline, CDR1 SEHNR and CDR2 FQNEAQ (reference sequence). The CDR3 runs 14 residues. Unmatched junction bases numbered 7, after V lost 6 bases and J lost 2 bases. The CDR3 bases are TGTGCCAGCAGTATGTGGACAGGTGCCTACGAGCAGTACTTC. This encodes CASSMWTGAYEQYF.

The chain couples TRBV7-9 to TRBJ2-6; 7 bases match TRBD1. The germline V gene has CDR1 SEHNR and CDR2 FQNEAQ (reference sequence). The CDR3 length is 17 residues. Germline trimming cut 6 bases from V and 0 bases from J; bases unmatched to any gene: 8. The DNA of the CDR3 is TGTGCCAGCAGTACCGGGACAGAGAACTCTGGGGCCAACGTCCTGACTTTC. Translating gives CASSTGTENSGANVLTF. Variable domain in full (rest from reference TRBV7-9 and TRBJ2-6): DTGVSQNPRHKITKRGQNVTFRCDPISEHNRLYWYRQTLGQGPEFLTYFQNEAQLEKSRLLSDRFSAERPKGSFSTLEIQRTEQGDSAMYLCASSTGTENSGANVLTFGAGSRLTVL.

This clonotype occurred a few times. The V call is TRBV20-1, the J call TRBJ2-1; D call uncertain. V dropped 0 bases and J dropped 8 bases, with 20 bases sitting between them. Germline CDR1 and CDR2: DFQATT and SNEGSKA (reference sequence). There are 16 residues in the CDR3. The CDR3 reads CSARDMAAGVQYEQFF. Here the CDR3 DNA reads TGCAGTGCTAGAGATATGGCAGCCGGCGTTCAGTATGAGCAGTTCTTC.